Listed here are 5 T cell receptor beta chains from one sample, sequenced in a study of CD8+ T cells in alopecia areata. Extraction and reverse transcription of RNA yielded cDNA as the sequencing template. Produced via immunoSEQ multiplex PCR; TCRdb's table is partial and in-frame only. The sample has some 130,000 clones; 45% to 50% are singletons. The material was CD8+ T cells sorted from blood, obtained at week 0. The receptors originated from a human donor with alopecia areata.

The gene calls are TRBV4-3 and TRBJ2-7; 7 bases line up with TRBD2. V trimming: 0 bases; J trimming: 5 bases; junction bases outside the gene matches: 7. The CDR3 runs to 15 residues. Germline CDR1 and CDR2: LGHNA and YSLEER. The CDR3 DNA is TGCGCCAGCAGCCAAGATTGGGAGGGTTACAACGAGCAGTACTTC. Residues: CASSQDWEGYNEQYF.

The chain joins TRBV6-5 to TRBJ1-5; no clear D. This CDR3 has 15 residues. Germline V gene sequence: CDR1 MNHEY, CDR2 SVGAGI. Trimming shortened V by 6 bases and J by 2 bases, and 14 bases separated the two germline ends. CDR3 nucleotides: TGTGCCAGCAGCGAGCGGACGGAAGGCAATCAGCCCCAGCATTTT. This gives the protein CASSERTEGNQPQHF.

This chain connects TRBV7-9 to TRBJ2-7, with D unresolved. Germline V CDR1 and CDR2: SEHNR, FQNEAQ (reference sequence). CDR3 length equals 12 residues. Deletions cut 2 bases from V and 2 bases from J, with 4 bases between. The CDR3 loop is CASSLPAYEQYF. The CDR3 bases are TGTGCCAGCAGCTTACCTGCCTACGAGCAGTACTTC.

CDR3 DNA: TGTGCCAGCAGCCCCTCACCTTTAACAGGGGGCCAAGAGACCCAGTACTTC. Its protein is CASSPSPLTGGQETQYF. This chain joins TRBV9 and TRBJ2-5; 8 nucleotides agree with TRBD1. Germline CDR1 is SGDLS and CDR2 is YYNGEE. The CDR3 contains 17 residues. V was clipped by 4 bases and J by 1 base; unmatched bases: 12.

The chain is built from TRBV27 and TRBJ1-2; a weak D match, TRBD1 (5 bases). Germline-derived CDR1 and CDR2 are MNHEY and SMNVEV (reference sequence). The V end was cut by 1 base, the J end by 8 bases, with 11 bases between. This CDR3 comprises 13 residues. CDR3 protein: CASSLFPGNGYTF. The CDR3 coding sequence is TGTGCCAGCAGTTTATTTCCAGGGAACGGCTACACCTTC.